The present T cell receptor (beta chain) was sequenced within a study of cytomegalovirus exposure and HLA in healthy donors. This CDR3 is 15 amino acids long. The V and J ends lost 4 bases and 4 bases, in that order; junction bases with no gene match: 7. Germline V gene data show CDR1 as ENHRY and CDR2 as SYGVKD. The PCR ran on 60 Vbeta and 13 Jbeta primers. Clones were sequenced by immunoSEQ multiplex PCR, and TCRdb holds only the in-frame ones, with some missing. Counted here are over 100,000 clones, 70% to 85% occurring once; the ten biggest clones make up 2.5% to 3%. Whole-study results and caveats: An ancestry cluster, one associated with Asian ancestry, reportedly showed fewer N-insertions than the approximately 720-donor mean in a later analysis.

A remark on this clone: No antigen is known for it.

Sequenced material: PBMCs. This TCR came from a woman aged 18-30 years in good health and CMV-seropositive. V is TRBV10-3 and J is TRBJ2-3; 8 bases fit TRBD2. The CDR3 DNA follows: TGTGCCATCAGTGCGCTTAGCGGGGAATCAGATACGCAGTATTTT. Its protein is CAISALSGESDTQYF.